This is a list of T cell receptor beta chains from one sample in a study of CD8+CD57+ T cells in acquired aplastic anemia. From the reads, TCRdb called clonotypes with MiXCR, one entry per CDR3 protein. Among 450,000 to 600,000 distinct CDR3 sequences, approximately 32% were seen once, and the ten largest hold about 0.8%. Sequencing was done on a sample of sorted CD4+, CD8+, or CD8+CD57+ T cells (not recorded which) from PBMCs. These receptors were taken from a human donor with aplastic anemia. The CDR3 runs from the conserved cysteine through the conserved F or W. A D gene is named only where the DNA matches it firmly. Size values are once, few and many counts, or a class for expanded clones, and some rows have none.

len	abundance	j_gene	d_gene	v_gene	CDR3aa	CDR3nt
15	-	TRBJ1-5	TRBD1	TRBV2	CASSEDRDIGQPQHF	TGTGCCAGCAGCGAGGACAGGGACATAGGACAGCCCCAGCATTTT
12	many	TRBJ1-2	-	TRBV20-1	CSARDHGGGYTF	TGCAGTGCTAGAGACCATGGGGGAGGCTACACCTTC
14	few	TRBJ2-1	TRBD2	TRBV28	CASSPSGRADEQFF	TGTGCCAGCAGTCCTAGCGGGAGGGCCGATGAGCAGTTCTTC
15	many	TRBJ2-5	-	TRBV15	CATSRLRVSRETQYF	TGTGCCACCAGCAGACTCAGGGTTTCTCGAGAGACCCAGTACTTC
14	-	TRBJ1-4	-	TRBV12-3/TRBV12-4	CASAGTAFNEKLFF	TGTGCCAGCGCCGGCACAGCTTTCAATGAAAAACTGTTTTTT
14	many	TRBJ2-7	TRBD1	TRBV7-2	CASRTGGAAGEQYF	TGTGCCAGCAGGACAGGGGGCGCTGCTGGCGAGCAGTACTTC
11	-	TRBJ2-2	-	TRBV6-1	CASSRGGELFF	TGTGCCAGCAGTCGCGGCGGGGAGCTGTTTTTT
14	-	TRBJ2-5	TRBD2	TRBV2	CASKTSGWQETQYF	TGTGCCAGCAAAACTAGCGGGTGGCAAGAGACCCAGTACTTC
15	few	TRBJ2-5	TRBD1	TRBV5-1	CASSMTGGEVETQYF	TGCGCCAGCAGCATGACAGGGGGCGAGGTAGAGACCCAGTACTTC
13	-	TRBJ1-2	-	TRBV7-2	CASRQGPSGGYTF	TGTGCTAGTCGGCAGGGCCCCTCGGGTGGCTACACCTTC
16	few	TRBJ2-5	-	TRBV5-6	CASSLKDLSDQETQYF	TGTGCCAGCAGCTTGAAGGACCTGAGCGACCAAGAGACCCAGTACTTC
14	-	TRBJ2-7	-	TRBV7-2	CASSAGTDTCEQYF	TGTGCCAGCAGCGCCGGGACGGATACCTGCGAGCAGTACTTC
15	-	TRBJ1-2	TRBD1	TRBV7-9	CASILRDRGHDSYTF	TGTGCCAGCATCCTCCGGGACAGGGGGCACGATAGCTACACCTTC
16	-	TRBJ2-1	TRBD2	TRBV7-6	CASSSIAGGAYNEQFF	TGTGCCAGCAGCTCAATAGCGGGAGGGGCTTACAATGAGCAGTTCTTC
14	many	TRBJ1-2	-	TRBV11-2	CASSSGHLNYGYTF	TGTGCCAGCAGCTCGGGACATCTTAACTATGGCTACACCTTC
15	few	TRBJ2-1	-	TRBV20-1	CSARAWTISYNEQFF	TGCAGTGCTAGAGCGTGGACTATCTCCTACAATGAGCAGTTCTTC
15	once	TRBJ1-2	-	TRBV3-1	CASSQVGGREGGYTF	TGTGCCAGCAGCCAAGTTGGTGGCAGGGAGGGTGGCTACACCTTC
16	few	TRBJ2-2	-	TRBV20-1	CSALGVRGRAPGELFF	TGCAGTGCCCTGGGGGTAAGAGGGAGAGCCCCCGGGGAGCTGTTTTTT
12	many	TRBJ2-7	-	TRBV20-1	CSASGRSYEQYF	TGCAGTGCTTCTGGCAGGTCCTACGAGCAGTACTTC
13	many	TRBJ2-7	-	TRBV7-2	CASSLEQSYEQYF	TGTGCCAGCAGCTTAGAACAGTCCTACGAGCAGTACTTC
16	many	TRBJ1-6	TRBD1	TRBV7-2	CASSDILQGASSPLHF	TGTGCCAGCAGCGACATTCTCCAGGGGGCGAGTTCACCCCTCCACTTT
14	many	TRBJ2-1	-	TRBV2	CASRLASSYNEQFF	TGTGCCAGCAGGTTGGCAAGCTCCTACAATGAGCAGTTCTTC
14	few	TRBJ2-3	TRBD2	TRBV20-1	CSARTSGAGDTQYF	TGCAGTGCTAGGACTAGCGGGGCTGGAGATACGCAGTATTTT
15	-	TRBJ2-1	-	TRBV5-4	CASSSPLGRLWEQFF	TGTGCCAGCAGCTCACCTCTTGGAAGGCTGTGGGAGCAGTTCTTC
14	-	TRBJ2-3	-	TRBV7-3	CASSSPGTTDTQYF	TGTGCCAGCAGCTCGCCGGGAACCACAGATACGCAGTATTTT
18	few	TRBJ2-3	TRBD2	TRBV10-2	CASSEPSGGGFFTDTQYF	TGCGCCAGCAGTGAGCCAAGCGGGGGAGGGTTTTTCACAGATACGCAGTATTTT
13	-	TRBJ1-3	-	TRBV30	CASTGLSGNTIYF	TGTGCCTCGACGGGACTCTCTGGAAACACCATATATTTT
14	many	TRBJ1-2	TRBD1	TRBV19	CASSVRDRDYGYTF	TGTGCCAGTAGTGTCCGGGACAGAGATTATGGCTACACCTTC
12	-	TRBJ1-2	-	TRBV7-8	CASSQSETGYTF	TGCGCCAGCAGCCAATCGGAGACAGGCTACACCTTC
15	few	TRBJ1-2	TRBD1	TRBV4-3	CASSHTDRGSSGYTF	TGCGCCAGCAGCCATACGGACAGGGGGTCTTCTGGCTACACCTTC
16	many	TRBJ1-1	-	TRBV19	CASSPPGRFMNTEAFF	TGTGCCAGTAGTCCACCGGGAAGGTTCATGAACACTGAAGCTTTCTTT
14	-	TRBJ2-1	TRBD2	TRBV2	CASSQAGGHHEQFF	TGTGCCAGCAGCCAAGCGGGGGGCCACCATGAGCAGTTCTTC
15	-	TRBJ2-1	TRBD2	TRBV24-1	CATSDGGGADNEQFF	TGTGCCACCAGTGATGGCGGGGGGGCGGACAATGAGCAGTTCTTC
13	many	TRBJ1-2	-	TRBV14	CASSPSEAGGYTF	TGTGCCAGCAGCCCCTCGGAGGCAGGGGGCTACACCTTC
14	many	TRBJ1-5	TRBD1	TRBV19	CASSTTGAVQPQHF	TGTGCCAGTAGTACAACAGGGGCTGTTCAGCCCCAGCATTTT
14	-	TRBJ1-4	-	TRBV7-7	CANVKPATNEKLFF	TGTGCCAACGTAAAACCTGCAACTAATGAAAAACTGTTTTTT
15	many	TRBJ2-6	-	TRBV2	CASSVEAPGANVLTF	TGTGCCAGCAGTGTTGAGGCCCCTGGGGCCAACGTCCTGACTTTC
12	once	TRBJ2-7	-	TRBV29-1	CSAAASSYEQYF	TGCAGTGCCGCAGCATCCTCCTACGAGCAGTACTTC
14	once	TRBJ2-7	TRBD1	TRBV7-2	CASSLTGGSGEQYF	TGTGCCAGCAGCCTAACAGGGGGCTCGGGGGAGCAGTACTTC
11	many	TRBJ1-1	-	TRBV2	CASSERREAFF	TGTGCCAGCAGTGAAAGAAGAGAAGCTTTCTTT
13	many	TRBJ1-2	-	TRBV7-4	CASSQQRNYGYTF	TGTGCCAGCAGCCAGCAGAGAAACTATGGCTACACCTTC
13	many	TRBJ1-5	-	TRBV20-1	CSARVRWDQPQHF	TGCAGTGCTAGAGTAAGGTGGGATCAGCCCCAGCATTTT